These T cell receptor beta chains were read from a single sample in a study of blood T cell repertoires in COVID-19. The assay was immunoSEQ multiplex PCR, and TCRdb's table has in-frame clones only and misses some. The sample has some 74,000 clones, 80% seen once; the top ten hold approximately 12%. What was sequenced was peripheral blood. The source is a human donor in a cohort sampled during active COVID-19. Each CDR3 is given with its conserved first and last residue. D genes are given only for firm matches. Clone size is stated in some rows and not others, as once, few, many or a class when expanded.

size | J | V | D | CDR3 | DNA
- | TRBJ2-7 | TRBV5-8 | TRBD1 | CASSSARGPVRQYF | TGTGCCAGCAGCTCCGCCAGGGGGCCCGTGCGGCAGTACTTC
- | TRBJ1-1 | TRBV6-6 | - | CASSRPTTVPNTEAFF | TGTGCCAGCAGTCGACCCACGACAGTTCCGAACACTGAAGCTTTCTTT
- | TRBJ2-7 | TRBV6-1 | - | CASSEEDRYEQYF | TGTGCCAGCAGTGAAGAGGACAGATACGAGCAGTACTTC
- | TRBJ2-7 | TRBV10-1 | TRBD2 | CASSNWGGYQIPRLFYEQYF | TGCGCCAGCAGTAACTGGGGGGGATACCAAATCCCTCGCTTATTTTACGAGCAGTACTTC
- | TRBJ2-4 | TRBV7-2 | - | CASSLSPSPPYF | TGTGCCAGCAGCTTATCACCTAGCCCCCCGTACTTC
- | TRBJ1-1 | TRBV19 | TRBD1 | CASSRQGAGNTEAFF | TGTGCCAGTAGTAGACAGGGGGCGGGAAACACTGAAGCTTTCTTT
- | TRBJ2-7 | TRBV9 | - | CASSDVLGGEQYF | TGTGCCAGCAGCGACGTCCTAGGGGGCGAGCAGTACTTC
- | TRBJ2-1 | TRBV30 | TRBD2 | CAWSIGTTTYNEQFF | TGTGCCTGGAGTATCGGGACTACCACCTACAATGAGCAGTTCTTC
- | TRBJ1-2 | TRBV5-5 | - | CASSLKQGEYGYTF | TGTGCCAGCAGCCTGAAACAGGGCGAGTATGGCTACACCTTC
- | TRBJ2-5 | TRBV18 | - | CASSPPLRETQYF | TGTGCCAGCTCACCACCCCTTCGAGAGACCCAGTACTTC
- | TRBJ2-2 | TRBV6-2/TRBV6-3 | TRBD1 | CASSTQGQGRNTGELFF | TGTGCCAGCAGCACCCAAGGACAGGGGAGGAACACCGGGGAGCTGTTTTTT
once | TRBJ2-5 | TRBV20-1 | TRBD2 | CSASGTSGETQYF | TGCAGTGCTAGTGGGACTAGTGGGGAGACCCAGTACTTC
few | TRBJ2-1 | TRBV2 | TRBD2 | CASSRLAGDNEQFF | TGTGCCAGCAGTAGGCTAGCGGGGGACAATGAGCAGTTCTTC
- | TRBJ1-2 | TRBV27 | TRBD1 | CASSRQGYGYTF | TGTGCCAGCAGTAGACAGGGTTATGGCTACACCTTC
- | TRBJ1-5 | TRBV5-8 | TRBD1 | CASSLGGQGYGQPQHF | TGTGCCAGCAGTTTGGGCGGACAGGGCTATGGTCAGCCCCAGCATTTT
- | TRBJ2-6 | TRBV7-9 | - | CASSLHSSGANVLTF | TGTGCCAGCAGCCTACACAGCTCTGGGGCCAACGTCCTGACTTTC
- | TRBJ2-1 | TRBV6-6 | TRBD2 | CASSYGSGGANEQFF | TGTGCCAGCAGTTACGGCAGCGGGGGGGCGAATGAGCAGTTCTTC
few | TRBJ2-2 | TRBV11-3 | - | CASSLDWQDTGELFF | TGTGCCAGCAGCTTAGATTGGCAGGACACCGGGGAGCTGTTTTTT
- | TRBJ1-2 | TRBV6-6 | - | CASSRVRQVIYGYTF | TGTGCCAGCAGTCGAGTCCGACAGGTTATCTATGGCTACACCTTC
- | TRBJ2-5 | TRBV29-1 | - | CSVHSKETQYF | TGCAGCGTCCACAGCAAAGAGACCCAGTACTTC
- | TRBJ2-1 | TRBV11-3 | TRBD1 | CASSLPWTGAPDEQFF | TGTGCCAGCAGCTTACCCTGGACAGGGGCCCCAGATGAGCAGTTCTTC
- | TRBJ2-6 | TRBV2 | TRBD2 | CASRGRAFSGANVLTF | TGTGCCAGCAGAGGGAGGGCGTTCTCTGGGGCCAACGTCCTGACTTTC
- | TRBJ1-1 | TRBV7-2 | - | CASSSNRPGTEAFF | TGTGCCAGCAGCTCTAACCGCCCCGGGACTGAAGCTTTCTTT
- | TRBJ2-7 | TRBV18 | TRBD1 | CASSPGTAAYEQYF | TGTGCCAGCTCACCAGGGACAGCGGCCTACGAGCAGTACTTC
few | TRBJ1-1 | TRBV9 | TRBD1 | CASSPRLEGAGEAFF | TGTGCCAGCAGCCCCAGATTAGAGGGGGCTGGTGAAGCTTTCTTT
- | TRBJ1-5 | TRBV7-6 | - | CASSLTGSENQPQHF | TGTGCCAGCAGCTTAACCGGGAGTGAGAATCAGCCCCAGCATTTT
- | TRBJ2-7 | TRBV3-1/TRBV3-2 | - | CASSRGYEQYF | TGTGCCAGCAGTAGGGGCTACGAGCAGTACTTC
- | TRBJ2-5 | TRBV6-5 | - | CASSYSPVQETQYF | TGTGCCAGCAGTTACTCCCCGGTCCAAGAGACCCAGTACTTC
- | TRBJ2-3 | TRBV7-2 | - | CASSLGGFGTDTQYF | TGTGCCAGCAGCTTAGGCGGGTTTGGCACAGATACGCAGTATTTT
- | TRBJ1-5 | TRBV6-5 | - | CASGRAYQPQHF | TGTGCCAGCGGGCGGGCGTATCAGCCCCAGCATTTT
- | TRBJ1-4 | TRBV7-9 | TRBD1 | CASSLGGTANEKLFF | TGTGCCAGCAGCTTAGGGGGGACAGCTAATGAAAAACTGTTTTTT
- | TRBJ2-3 | TRBV7-2 | - | CASSLQAGRRGDTQYF | TGTGCCAGCAGCTTACAGGCGGGAAGGAGGGGCGATACGCAGTATTTT
- | TRBJ1-2 | TRBV5-1 | TRBD1 | CASSLGQGRNYGYTF | TGCGCCAGCAGCTTGGGACAGGGGCGGAACTATGGCTACACCTTC
- | TRBJ2-2 | TRBV3-1/TRBV3-2 | - | CASSQGRLGYTGTGELFF | TGTGCCAGCAGCCAAGGGAGGCTAGGCTACACGGGCACCGGGGAGCTGTTTTTT
- | TRBJ1-1 | TRBV7-9 | - | CASSRPTGTNTEAFF | TGTGCCAGCAGCCGACCTACAGGGACGAACACTGAAGCTTTCTTT
- | TRBJ2-2 | TRBV18 | - | CASSPPTDTGELFF | TGTGCCAGCTCACCACCTACAGACACCGGGGAGCTGTTTTTT
- | TRBJ2-6 | TRBV15 | TRBD2 | CATSRVWGGSGANVLTF | TGTGCCACCAGCAGAGTTTGGGGGGGCTCTGGGGCCAACGTCCTGACTTTC
- | TRBJ2-4 | TRBV7-2 | TRBD2 | CASSLETLAGGRNIQYF | TGTGCCAGCAGCTTAGAAACGCTAGCGGGGGGCCGAAACATTCAGTACTTC
- | TRBJ1-1 | TRBV9 | - | CASSVDESAEAFF | TGTGCCAGCAGCGTAGACGAGTCGGCTGAAGCTTTCTTT
- | TRBJ2-5 | TRBV6-5 | - | CASSYSFVGGQETQYF | TGTGCCAGCAGTTACTCGTTTGTAGGAGGTCAAGAGACCCAGTACTTC
- | TRBJ1-1 | TRBV9 | - | CASSVGLQTNTEAFF | TGTGCCAGCAGCGTAGGGTTACAAACGAACACTGAAGCTTTCTTT
once | TRBJ2-3 | TRBV19 | - | CATTGRDTQYF | TGTGCCACCACCGGGAGAGATACGCAGTATTTT
few | TRBJ2-7 | TRBV4-3 | - | CASSQLRDTAYEQYF | TGCGCCAGCAGCCAACTCCGGGACACCGCCTACGAGCAGTACTTC
- | TRBJ2-3 | TRBV9 | TRBD2 | CASSVVGGGAGDTQYF | TGTGCCAGCAGCGTAGTGGGCGGGGGGGCCGGAGATACGCAGTATTTT
- | TRBJ1-6 | TRBV2 | - | CASNLQGQGSPLHF | TGTGCCAGCAATTTACAGGGCCAGGGTTCACCCCTCCACTTT
- | TRBJ1-2 | TRBV4-3 | - | CASRANAGYGYTF | TGCGCCAGCCGGGCCAACGCGGGCTATGGCTACACCTTC
- | TRBJ2-1 | TRBV7-9 | - | CASLGTVNEQFF | TGTGCCAGCCTCGGGACTGTCAATGAGCAGTTCTTC
- | TRBJ1-1 | TRBV11-3 | - | CASSLGSRVVMNTEAFF | TGTGCCAGCAGCTTAGGTTCCAGGGTCGTCATGAACACTGAAGCTTTCTTT
- | TRBJ2-7 | TRBV30 | - | CAWKKQGWEDEQYF | TGTGCCTGGAAGAAACAGGGGTGGGAGGACGAGCAGTACTTC
- | TRBJ2-2 | TRBV6-6 | TRBD2 | CASSYSGGGNTGELFF | TGTGCCAGCAGTTACTCAGGCGGGGGGAACACCGGGGAGCTGTTTTTT
- | TRBJ2-7 | TRBV6-5 | - | CASRPLVGSSYEQYF | TGTGCCAGCAGGCCCCTAGTCGGGAGCTCCTACGAGCAGTACTTC
- | TRBJ2-2 | TRBV7-2 | TRBD2 | CASSPSRLAGDTGELFF | TGTGCCAGCAGCCCCTCTCGCCTAGCGGGGGACACCGGGGAGCTGTTTTTT
- | TRBJ1-6 | TRBV5-6 | TRBD1 | CASSLGQVGSPLHF | TGTGCCAGCAGCCTGGGACAGGTCGGGTCACCCCTCCACTTT
- | TRBJ2-3 | TRBV7-2 | TRBD1 | CASSTGTGSMYTQYF | TGTGCCAGCAGCACCGGGACAGGGAGCATGTATACGCAGTATTTT